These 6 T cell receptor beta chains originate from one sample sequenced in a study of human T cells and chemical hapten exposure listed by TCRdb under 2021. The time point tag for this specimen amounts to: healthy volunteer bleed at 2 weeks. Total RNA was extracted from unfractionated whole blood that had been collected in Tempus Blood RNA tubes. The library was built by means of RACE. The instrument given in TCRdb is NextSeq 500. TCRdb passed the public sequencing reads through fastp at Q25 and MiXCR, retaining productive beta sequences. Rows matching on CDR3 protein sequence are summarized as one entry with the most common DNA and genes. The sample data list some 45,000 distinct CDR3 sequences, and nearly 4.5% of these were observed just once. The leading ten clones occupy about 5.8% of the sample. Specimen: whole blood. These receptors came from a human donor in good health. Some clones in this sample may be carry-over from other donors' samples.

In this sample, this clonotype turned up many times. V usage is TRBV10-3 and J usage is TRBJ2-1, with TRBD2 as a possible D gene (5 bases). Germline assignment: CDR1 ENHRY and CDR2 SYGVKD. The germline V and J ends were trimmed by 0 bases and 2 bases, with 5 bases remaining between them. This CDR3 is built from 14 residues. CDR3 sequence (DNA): TGTGCCATCAGTGAGTCCGGGACCTACAATGAGCAGTTCTTC. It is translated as CAISESGTYNEQFF.

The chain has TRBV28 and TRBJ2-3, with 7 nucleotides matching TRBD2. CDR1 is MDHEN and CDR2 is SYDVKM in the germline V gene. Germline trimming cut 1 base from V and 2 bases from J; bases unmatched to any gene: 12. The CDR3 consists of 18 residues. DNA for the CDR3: TGTGCCAGCAGTTTATCCAGAAGGGAGCGGGAAGTCACAGATACGCAGTATTTT. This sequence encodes CASSLSRREREVTDTQYF.

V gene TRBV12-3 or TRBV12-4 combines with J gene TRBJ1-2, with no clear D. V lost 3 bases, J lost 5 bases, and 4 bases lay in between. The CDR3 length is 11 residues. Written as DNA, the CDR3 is TGTGCCAGCAGTTTGCTATATGGCTACACCTTC. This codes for CASSLLYGYTF.

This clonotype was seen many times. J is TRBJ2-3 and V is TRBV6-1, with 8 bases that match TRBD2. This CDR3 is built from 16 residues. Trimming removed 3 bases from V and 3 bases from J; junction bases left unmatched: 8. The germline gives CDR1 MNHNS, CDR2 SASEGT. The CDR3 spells CASSDSSGSWTDTQYF. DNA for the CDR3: TGTGCCAGCAGTGATAGCAGCGGGAGCTGGACAGATACGCAGTATTTT.

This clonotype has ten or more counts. The CDR3 loop is CASSVAGTNQPQHF. The CDR3 DNA follows: TGTGCCAGCAGTGTCGCCGGGACCAATCAGCCCCAGCATTTT. This chain connects TRBV28 to TRBJ1-5, with TRBD1 as a possible D gene (5 bases). This CDR3 has 14 residues. V dropped 5 bases and J dropped 3 bases, with 11 bases sitting between them. Germline loops: CDR1 MDHEN, CDR2 SYDVKM.

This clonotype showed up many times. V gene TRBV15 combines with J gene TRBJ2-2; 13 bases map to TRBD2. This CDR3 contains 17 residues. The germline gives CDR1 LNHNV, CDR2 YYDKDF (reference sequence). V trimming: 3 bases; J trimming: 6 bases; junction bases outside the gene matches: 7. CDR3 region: CATSRPTGLAGAGELFF. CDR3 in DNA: TGTGCCACCAGCAGGCCAACCGGACTAGCGGGAGCCGGGGAGCTGTTTTTT.